This record covers a single T cell receptor beta chain. What it binds is not known. PCR involved 60 Vbeta and 13 Jbeta primers. Data came from immunoSEQ multiplex PCR; TCRdb stores just in-frame clones and leaves some out. The data contain roughly 180,000 clones, 70% to 80% of them seen just once; the ten biggest clones take up 3.7%. The record originates from a study of cytomegalovirus exposure and HLA in healthy donors. The overall study: An early release of data contained some 80 million unique TCRs, which came from HLA-typed donors.

Germline lookup yields CDR1 GTSNPN and CDR2 SVGIG (reference sequence). This CDR3 is 15 amino acids long. V was shortened by 5 bases and J by 0 bases, with 14 bases between the two germline ends. Study-wide points: Most subjects had HLA-A and HLA-B alleles reportedly predicted accurately by TCR beta sequences.

This rearrangement joins TRBV30 to TRBJ2-1, with TRBD1 as a possible D gene (6 bases). The sequence was obtained from a woman in her fifties or sixties in good health and CMV-seropositive. The sequenced material came from PBMCs. CDR3 nucleotide sequence: TGTGCCTGGGAACTAGGGGGAAGCTCCTACAATGAGCAGTTCTTC. It codes for CAWELGGSSYNEQFF.